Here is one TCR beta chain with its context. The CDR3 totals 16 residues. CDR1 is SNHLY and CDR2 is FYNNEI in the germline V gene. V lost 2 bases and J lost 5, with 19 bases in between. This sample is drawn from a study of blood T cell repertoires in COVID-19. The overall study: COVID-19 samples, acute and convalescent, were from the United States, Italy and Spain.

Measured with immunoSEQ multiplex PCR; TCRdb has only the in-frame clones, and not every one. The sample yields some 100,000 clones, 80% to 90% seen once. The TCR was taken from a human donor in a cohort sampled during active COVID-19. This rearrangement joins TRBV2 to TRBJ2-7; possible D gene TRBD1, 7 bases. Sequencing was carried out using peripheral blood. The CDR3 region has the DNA TGTGCCAGCAGTGAATCGAGACCGGCCAGGGGGGACGAGCAGTACTTC. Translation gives CASSESRPARGDEQYF. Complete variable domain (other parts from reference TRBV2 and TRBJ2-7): EPEVTQTPSHQVTQMGQEVILRCVPISNHLYFYWYRQILGQKVEFLVSFYNNEISEKSEIFDDQFSVERPDGSNFTLKIRSTKLEDSAMYFCASSESRPARGDEQYFGPGTRLTVT.